The source of this T cell receptor (beta chain) is a study of identical twins. Study-level points and caveats: Shared out-of-frame alpha sequences (those common to twins) showed excess low generation probability. Weaker excess sharing between twins was seen in beta out-of-frame sequences.

The CDR3 runs to 16 residues. The germline V gene encodes CDR1 DFQATT and CDR2 SNEGSKA (reference sequence). Losses at the gene ends were 5 bases for V and 2 bases for J; bases not matched to a gene: 10. Using its own MiXCR run on the 5' RACE reads, TCRdb lists one record per CDR3 protein. Of about 530,000 distinct CDR3 sequences listed, 20% to 25% are singletons. A word on this clonotype: The antigen remains undetermined.

These data also featured in a second study, about yellow fever vaccine responses in identical twins. That report adds: Twins reportedly mounted vaccine T cell responses that seemed partly convergent, partly personalized.

The chain couples TRBV20-1 to TRBJ2-4; 9 bases are a match to TRBD1. The sequenced sample consisted of CD4+ T cells sorted from blood. The clonotype was recovered from a woman between 18 and 29 years old in good health. The CDR3 DNA is TGCAGTGCTCGCTCAGGACAGGGGTTGTCCAAAAACATTCAGTACTTC. As protein: CSARSGQGLSKNIQYF.